This passage covers 18 T cell receptor beta chains from one sample sequenced in a study of shared clonotypes between healthy human individuals. The protocol was immunoSEQ multiplex PCR, while the TCRdb copy is restricted to in-frame clones and leaves out a portion. The table shows approximately 940,000 clones, with about 80% occurring only once. Sequencing was carried out using memory CD4+ T cells sorted from blood. Subset defined: CD45RA-negative fraction. These receptors originate from a man aged 18-30 years in good health.

This clone was found once. The J gene is TRBJ1-3, the V gene TRBV2; D remains unclear. Between the trimmed V and J ends, which lost 7 bases and 4 bases, there was a span of 11 bases. Germline values: CDR1 SNHLY, CDR2 FYNNEI. This CDR3 region has 13 residues. Here the CDR3 reads CASTGLTGNTIYF. CDR3 DNA sequence: TGTGCCAGCACCGGACTTACCGGAAACACCATATATTTT. The full variable domain, completed using reference TRBV2 and TRBJ1-3, is EPEVTQTPSHQVTQMGQEVILRCVPISNHLYFYWYRQILGQKVEFLVSFYNNEISEKSEIFDDQFSVERPDGSNFTLKIRSTKLEDSAMYFCASTGLTGNTIYFGEGSWLTVV.

Details on this clone: Additional DNA sequences in this sample encode the identical CDR3. DNA of the CDR3: TGTGCCAGCAGCTTAGACAGTAACACCGGGGAGCTGTTTTTT. Translating gives CASSLDSNTGELFF. The rearrangement uses TRBV7-9 and TRBJ2-2; D gene ambiguous. Germline assignment: CDR1 SEHNR and CDR2 FQNEAQ (reference sequence). The CDR3 sequence is 14 residues long. V was cut by 1 base and J by 2 bases, with 5 bases left in between. The full variable domain, in which reference TRBV7-9 and TRBJ2-2 provide the parts outside the CDR3, is DTGVSQNPRHKITKRGQNVTFRCDPISEHNRLYWYRQTLGQGPEFLTYFQNEAQLEKSRLLSDRFSAERPKGSFSTLEIQRTEQGDSAMYLCASSLDSNTGELFFGEGSRLTVL.

The gene calls are TRBV7-9 and TRBJ2-1; D is unresolved. The CDR3 loop spans 12 amino acids. The germline V gene encodes CDR1 SEHNR and CDR2 FQNEAQ (reference sequence). Trimming took 4 bases from V and 9 from J, leaving 10 bases between them. The CDR3 protein is CASSSLRGEQFF. The CDR3 nucleotides read TGTGCCAGCAGCTCTCTTCGAGGTGAGCAGTTCTTC.

The gene calls are TRBV7-2 and TRBJ1-5; 7 bases line up with TRBD1. The germline V gene encodes CDR1 SGHTA and CDR2 FQGNSA. The CDR3 loop spans 14 amino acids. V lost 5 bases to trimming and J lost 7 bases; unmatched junction nucleotides: 8. The CDR3 is CASSPAGGVQPQHF. The CDR3 DNA sequence: TGTGCCAGCAGCCCAGCAGGGGGGGTACAGCCCCAGCATTTT.

This rearrangement joins TRBV2 to TRBJ2-3; D is possibly TRBD2 (5 bases). The CDR3 runs to 14 residues. Germline V gene data show CDR1 as SNHLY and CDR2 as FYNNEI. V was pared by 3 bases and J by 2 bases, with 9 bases between. Written as DNA, the CDR3 is TGTGCCAGCAGTGACTGGCGGGCCACAGATACGCAGTATTTT. As protein: CASSDWRATDTQYF.

The sample holds one count of this clone. The J gene is TRBJ1-4, the V gene TRBV4-3; 7 bases fit TRBD1. Trimming took 4 bases from V and 6 from J; bases not matched to a gene: 8. The germline gives CDR1 LGHNA, CDR2 YSLEER. The CDR3 is made up of 15 amino acids. CDR3 protein: CASSRSQGVDEKLFF. The CDR3 nucleotides are TGCGCCAGCAGCCGCTCGCAGGGGGTAGATGAAAAACTGTTTTTT.

The rearrangement uses TRBV2 and TRBJ2-7; D is unclear. The CDR3 length is 12 residues. CDR1 is SNHLY, CDR2 FYNNEI, per germline. V gave up 6 bases and J gave up 2 bases, with 8 bases separating them. For the CDR3, the DNA is TGTGCCAGCAGGATCCGGACCTACGAGCAGTACTTC. It codes for CASRIRTYEQYF.

The DNA for the CDR3 is TGCGCCAGCAGCTTACAGGGGCCGGTTACTAGCACAGATACGCAGTATTTT. Translation: CASSLQGPVTSTDTQYF. The chain uses TRBV5-1 and TRBJ2-3; 7 bases match TRBD1. This CDR3 has 17 residues. With V trimmed by 2 bases and J by 0 bases, 9 bases remained unmatched. Germline CDR1 and CDR2: SGHRS and YFSETQ.

CDR3 protein: CASSPRTGTEQYF. CDR3 nucleotide sequence: TGTGCCAGCAGCCCCCGGACAGGGACCGAGCAGTACTTC. The J gene is TRBJ2-7, the V gene TRBV11-2, with 8 bases fitting TRBD1. V shed 5 bases and J 6 bases; nucleotides not matched to a gene: 6. Germline loops: CDR1 SGHAT, CDR2 FQNNGV. The length of the CDR3 is 13 residues.

The V call is TRBV15, the J call TRBJ1-1; TRBD1 is a possible D gene (5 bases). The germline CDR1 and CDR2 sequences are LNHNV and YYDKDF (reference sequence). V was clipped by 3 bases and J by 6 bases, with 14 bases between them. The CDR3 length is 14 residues. For the CDR3, the DNA is TGTGCCACCAGCAGTGTCGGGCGGGGACCTGAAGCTTTCTTT. Its protein product is CATSSVGRGPEAFF.

With respect to this clone: The same CDR3 also results from other DNA sequences found in this sample. J is TRBJ2-3 and V is TRBV19; D remains unclear. This CDR3 region has 13 residues. CDR1 and CDR2 from the germline V gene are LNHDA and SQIVND (reference sequence). Trimming took 1 base from V and 1 from J, leaving 3 bases between them. CDR3 sequence reads: CASSIGGTDTQYF. CDR3 coding DNA: TGTGCCAGTAGTATAGGGGGCACAGATACGCAGTATTTT.

The chain links TRBV4-1 to TRBJ1-6; TRBD1 aligns across 7 bases. The CDR3 consists of 15 residues. V lost 1 base, J lost 10 bases, and 7 bases stayed unmatched. CDR1 MGHRA and CDR2 YSYEKL come from the germline V gene. CDR3 residues: CASSQVGDRASPLHF. CDR3 sequence (DNA): TGCGCCAGCAGCCAAGTAGGGGACAGAGCCTCACCCCTCCACTTT.

V gene TRBV29-1 combines with J gene TRBJ2-2; D is unresolved. The V end lost 7 bases, the J end lost 6 bases, and 12 bases lay between the germline ends. Germline CDR1 reads SQVTM; CDR2 reads ANQGSEA. The CDR3 contains 12 residues. CDR3 DNA: TGCAGCGGAAGCTCGGTACCCGGGGAGCTGTTTTTT. Protein sequence: CSGSSVPGELFF.

This chain uses TRBV15 with TRBJ2-4, with a tentative D call TRBD2 (6 bases). The CDR3 has 15 amino acids. CDR1 is LNHNV, CDR2 YYDKDF, per germline (reference sequence). V was shortened by 3 bases and J by 0 bases, with 9 bases between the two germline ends. CDR3 residues: CATSRGGIAKNIQYF. The CDR3 DNA is TGTGCCACCAGCAGGGGGGGTATAGCCAAAAACATTCAGTACTTC.

The chain links TRBV9 to TRBJ1-1; 11 bases agree with TRBD1. The CDR3 loop spans 16 amino acids. The germline gives CDR1 SGDLS, CDR2 YYNGEE. V was pared by 0 bases and J by 5 bases, with 6 bases of the junction left unmatched. For the CDR3, the DNA is TGTGCCAGCAGCGTAGGGTCGGGACAGGGGGTAACTGAAGCTTTCTTT. Amino acids: CASSVGSGQGVTEAFF. Filled out from reference TRBV9 and TRBJ1-1, the complete variable domain reads DSGVTQTPKHLITATGQRVTLRCSPRSGDLSVYWYQQSLDQGLQFLIQYYNGEERAKGNILERFSAQQFPDLHSELNLSSLELGDSALYFCASSVGSGQGVTEAFFGQGTRLTVV.

The chain carries TRBV18 and TRBJ2-7; TRBD1 or TRBD2 may be the D gene (5 bases each). The CDR3 totals 14 residues. With 4 bases removed from V and 4 bases from J, the gap between germline ends came to 14 bases. Germline V CDR1 and CDR2: KGHSH, LQKENI. CDR3 bases: TGTGCCAGCTCACTTGGGACCCCGCCTTACGAGCAGTACTTC. Its protein is CASSLGTPPYEQYF.

This clone showed up just once. This chain joins TRBV28 and TRBJ1-4; 10 nucleotides agree with TRBD1. The CDR3 runs to 15 residues. The V gene end was trimmed by 8 bases and the J gene end by 6 bases; junction bases not matched to a gene: 9. Germline-derived CDR1 and CDR2 are MDHEN and SYDVKM. This CDR3 is CASLPLGQGDEKLFF. The CDR3 DNA sequence: TGTGCCAGCCTTCCTTTAGGACAGGGGGATGAAAAACTGTTTTTT.

This chain joins TRBV6-1 and TRBJ2-1; 7 positions match TRBD2. The CDR3 loop spans 14 amino acids. Germline lookup yields CDR1 MNHNS and CDR2 SASEGT. The V and J ends lost 5 bases and 7 bases, in that order; junction bases with no gene match: 8. CDR3: CASSPPGLRNEQFF. DNA of the CDR3: TGTGCCAGCAGTCCTCCGGGACTAAGGAATGAGCAGTTCTTC.